A selection of T cell receptor beta chains follows, all from one sample in a study of shared clonotypes between healthy human individuals. Sequencing was performed with immunoSEQ multiplex PCR; in TCRdb, only in-frame clones are kept and a portion is missing. In the table there are about 1 million clones, approximately 72% of which are singletons. Sequences were obtained from memory CD4+ T cells sorted from blood. The receptors stem from a man aged 18 to 29 in good health. Both conserved end residues are part of each CDR3. A D gene is named only where the DNA matches it firmly. Clone size appears in some rows only: once, few, many, or a class for an expanded clone.

len	d_gene	v_gene	j_gene	abundance	CDR3nt	CDR3aa
13	NA	TRBV10-1	TRBJ2-7	once	TGCGCCAGCAGACGGGACGCCTTGGGGGAGCAGTACTTC	CASRRDALGEQYF
11	NA	TRBV29-1	TRBJ2-5	NA	TGCAGCGTTGGGCAGCAAGAGACCCAGTACTTC	CSVGQQETQYF
15	TRBD1	TRBV6-6	TRBJ1-6	NA	TGTGCCAGCAGCTCAGGGGGCGCTTATAATTCACCCCTCCACTTT	CASSSGGAYNSPLHF
13	TRBD2	TRBV11-2	TRBJ2-3	NA	TGTGCCAGCAGCGACCAACGGGGGGGAACGCAGTATTTT	CASSDQRGGTQYF
16	NA	TRBV7-9	TRBJ2-4	NA	TGTGCCAGCAGCCGAACGATAGGGGGGCCGTATGAGATTCAGTACTTC	CASSRTIGGPYEIQYF
14	NA	TRBV7-2	TRBJ1-1	NA	TGTGCCAGCAGCTTGGACCCCGGAAACACTGAAGCTTTCTTT	CASSLDPGNTEAFF
14	NA	TRBV7-9	TRBJ1-1	few	TGTGCCAGCAGCTCCCAGGACGTGAGCACTGAAGCTTTCTTT	CASSSQDVSTEAFF
13	NA	TRBV28	TRBJ2-7	NA	TGTGCCAGCAGTCTCCCAGGGCGATACGAGCAGTACTTC	CASSLPGRYEQYF
15	NA	TRBV10-3	TRBJ2-1	NA	TGTGCCGTCAATTCCCAAGGGTGGGACCACAATGAGCAGTTCTTC	CAVNSQGWDHNEQFF
20	NA	TRBV19	TRBJ1-5	NA	TGTGCCAGTAGTACCAAGGACAGCAGGGGAGGTCGGGGTAGCAATCAGCCCCAGCATTTT	CASSTKDSRGGRGSNQPQHF
15	TRBD1	TRBV25-1	TRBJ1-6	NA	TGTGCCAGCAGTGAGGGACAGGGTATGACTTCACCCCTCCACTTT	CASSEGQGMTSPLHF
16	TRBD1	TRBV4-1	TRBJ1-4	NA	TGCGCCAGCAGCCAAAACCAGGACAGGGTGGTTGAAAAACTGTTTTTT	CASSQNQDRVVEKLFF
16	NA	TRBV7-9	TRBJ2-3	once	TGTGCCAGCAGCTTACGACTATCTACACTCACAGATACGCAGTATTTT	CASSLRLSTLTDTQYF
14	NA	TRBV9	TRBJ2-2	NA	TGTGCCAGCAGCGTAGTTCGAGACGCCGGGGAGCTGTTTTTT	CASSVVRDAGELFF
14	NA	TRBV29-1	TRBJ1-1	NA	TGCAGCGTTCTTAAACTAGGGGGTGGGACTGAAGCTTTCTTT	CSVLKLGGGTEAFF
13	NA	TRBV5-1	TRBJ2-5	NA	TGCGCCAGCAGTTTGGACCCGGGCGAGACCCAGTACTTC	CASSLDPGETQYF
14	NA	TRBV9	TRBJ1-1	NA	TGTGCCAGCAGCGTAGTTGGGGCAAGGGGTGAAGCTTTCTTT	CASSVVGARGEAFF
13	TRBD1	TRBV30	TRBJ2-1	NA	TGTGCCTGGAGCGGACAGGGCTACAATGAGCAGTTCTTC	CAWSGQGYNEQFF
15	NA	TRBV5-1	TRBJ1-1	NA	TGCGCCAGCAGCCATTATCCCAGGGGAAACACTGAAGCTTTCTTT	CASSHYPRGNTEAFF
15	TRBD1	TRBV7-9	TRBJ2-7	NA	TGTGCCAGCAGCTTAGGGACAGGTCTAGGTTACGAGCAGTACTTC	CASSLGTGLGYEQYF
16	TRBD1	TRBV18	TRBJ2-7	NA	TGTGCCAGCTCACAATCCAGGACAGGGGCCTCCTACGAGCAGTACTTC	CASSQSRTGASYEQYF
15	NA	TRBV19	TRBJ1-1	NA	TGTGCCAGCATTCCCGGGAGGTCCTTGAACACTGAAGCTTTCTTT	CASIPGRSLNTEAFF
17	NA	TRBV18	TRBJ2-3	NA	TGTGCCAGCTCTACCACCTCGGTTGGGGGGTGGGCAGATACGCAGTATTTT	CASSTTSVGGWADTQYF
12	NA	TRBV30	TRBJ2-7	NA	TGTGCCTGGAGTCCAAATTCGTACGAGCAGTACTTC	CAWSPNSYEQYF
13	NA	TRBV5-1	TRBJ2-3	NA	TGCGCCAGCAGCCTCGGTCCGGGAGATACGCAGTATTTT	CASSLGPGDTQYF
13	NA	TRBV5-6	TRBJ1-5	few	TGTGCCAGCAGCTTTACGGGGAATCAGCCCCAGCATTTT	CASSFTGNQPQHF
13	NA	TRBV19	TRBJ2-1	NA	TGTGCCAGTAGTACTGTAAGCTATGGTGAGCAGTTCTTC	CASSTVSYGEQFF
17	TRBD2	TRBV6-1	TRBJ2-2	NA	TGTGCCAGCAGTGATGCACTAGCGGGGCCTATCACCGGGGAGCTGTTTTTT	CASSDALAGPITGELFF
13	TRBD1	TRBV29-1	TRBJ2-5	NA	TGCAGCTCATTACAGGGGGTTGGGGAGACCCAGTACTTC	CSSLQGVGETQYF
13	NA	TRBV6-5	TRBJ1-2	NA	TGTGCCAGCAGTAAGACAGCTAACTATGGCTACACCTTC	CASSKTANYGYTF
15	NA	TRBV12-5	TRBJ2-2	NA	TGTGCTAGTGGTTTGGAGGGGGGGAACACCGGGGAGCTGTTTTTT	CASGLEGGNTGELFF
14	NA	TRBV6-5	TRBJ1-1	once	TGTGCCAGCAGTTACTCGAGAAGGAGGACTGAAGCTTTCTTT	CASSYSRRRTEAFF
13	TRBD1	TRBV10-3	TRBJ2-7	NA	TGTGCCATCAGAACAGGGGGCTCCTACGAGCAGTACTTC	CAIRTGGSYEQYF
14	TRBD2	TRBV11-2	TRBJ2-5	NA	TGTGCCAGCAGCTTAGACGGGGAGGGGAAGACCCAGTACTTC	CASSLDGEGKTQYF
14	NA	TRBV6-1	TRBJ1-6	few	TGTGCCGTCCGTTCGGGACTTCTTAATTCACCCCTCCACTTT	CAVRSGLLNSPLHF
11	NA	TRBV2	TRBJ2-3	NA	TGTGCCAGTGGGGAGCGTTTAACGGTGTATTTT	CASGERLTVYF
10	NA	TRBV10-3	TRBJ1-2	many	TGTGCCATCAGTGATGCGTTCTACACCTTC	CAISDAFYTF
16	NA	TRBV19	TRBJ1-5	NA	TGTGCCAGTAGTATAGATCCTGGGCAAATAAATCAGCCCCAGCATTTT	CASSIDPGQINQPQHF
16	NA	TRBV5-6	TRBJ1-1	NA	TGTGCCAGCAGCTTGTCGGGGTCCAGCTTGAACACTGAAGCTTTCTTT	CASSLSGSSLNTEAFF
13	TRBD1	TRBV27	TRBJ1-1	NA	TGTGCCAGCAGTTTCTCAGGGGGGCCTGAAGCTTTCTTT	CASSFSGGPEAFF
14	TRBD1	TRBV6-1	TRBJ2-5	NA	TGTGCCAGCTCAGGACAGGGAGGATTGGAGACCCAGTACTTC	CASSGQGGLETQYF
16	TRBD2	TRBV9	TRBJ2-3	NA	TGTGCCAGCAGCCCCCGACTAGCGGGGGGGCTAGATACGCAGTATTTT	CASSPRLAGGLDTQYF
14	TRBD1	TRBV5-1	TRBJ2-7	NA	TGCGCCAGCAGCATTACACAGGGGCGCTACGAGCAGTACTTC	CASSITQGRYEQYF
16	TRBD1	TRBV5-6	TRBJ2-5	NA	TGTGCCAGCAGCACTCTGGGGACAGGGTACTGGGAGACCCAGTACTTC	CASSTLGTGYWETQYF
16	NA	TRBV18	TRBJ2-1	NA	TGTGCCAGCTCACCCCCCGCGACAGGCCTCAGTGGTGAGCAGTTCTTC	CASSPPATGLSGEQFF
14	NA	TRBV5-5	TRBJ1-5	NA	TGTGCCAGCAGCGTGTACAGTTCCAATCAGCCCCAGCATTTT	CASSVYSSNQPQHF
17	NA	TRBV10-3	TRBJ1-3	NA	TGTGCCATCAGTGAGTCGACAAAGTTAAGCTCTGGAAACACCATATATTTT	CAISESTKLSSGNTIYF
15	NA	TRBV6-1	TRBJ2-3	NA	TGTGCCAGCAGTCCTGACAGGCGAATCACAGATACGCAGTATTTT	CASSPDRRITDTQYF
15	NA	TRBV5-1	TRBJ2-1	once	TGCGCCAGCAGCTTGGAAATTTCGGCCTCCTCATCGCAGTTCTTC	CASSLEISASSSQFF
15	NA	TRBV28	TRBJ1-5	few	TGTGCCAGCAGCGGATCCGACAGTGGCAATCAGCCCCAGCATTTT	CASSGSDSGNQPQHF
15	NA	TRBV29-1	TRBJ2-3	NA	TGCAGCGTTGACCCGGGCCCGCCCAGCACAGATACGCAGTATTTT	CSVDPGPPSTDTQYF
14	NA	TRBV7-7	TRBJ2-7	NA	TGTGCTAGCAGCTTAGAAGGGGCAGGCAACGAGCAGTACTTC	CASSLEGAGNEQYF